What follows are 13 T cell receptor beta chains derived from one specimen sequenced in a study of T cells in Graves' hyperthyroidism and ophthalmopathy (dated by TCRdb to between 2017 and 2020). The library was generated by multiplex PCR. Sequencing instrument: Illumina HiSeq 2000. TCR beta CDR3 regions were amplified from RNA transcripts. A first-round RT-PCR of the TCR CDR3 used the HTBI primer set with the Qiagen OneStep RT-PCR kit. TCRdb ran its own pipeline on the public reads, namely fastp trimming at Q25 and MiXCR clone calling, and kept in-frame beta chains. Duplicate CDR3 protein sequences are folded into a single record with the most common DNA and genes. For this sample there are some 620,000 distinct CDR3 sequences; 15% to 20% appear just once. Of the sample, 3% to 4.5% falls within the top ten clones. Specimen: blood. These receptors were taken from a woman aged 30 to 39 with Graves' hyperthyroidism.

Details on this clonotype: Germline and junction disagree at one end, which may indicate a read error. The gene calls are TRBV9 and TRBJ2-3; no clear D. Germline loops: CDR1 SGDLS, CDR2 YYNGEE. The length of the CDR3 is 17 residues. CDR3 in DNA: TGTGCCGGCAGCGTACGACGCGAGAGCGCTAGCACAGATACGCAGTATTTT. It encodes CAGSVRRESASTDTQYF.

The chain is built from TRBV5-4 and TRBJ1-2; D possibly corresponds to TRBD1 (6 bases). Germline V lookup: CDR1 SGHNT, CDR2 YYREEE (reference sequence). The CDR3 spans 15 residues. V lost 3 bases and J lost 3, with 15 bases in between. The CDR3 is CASSSIHRADYGYTF. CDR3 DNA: TGTGCCAGCAGCTCTATCCACAGGGCAGACTATGGCTACACCTTC.

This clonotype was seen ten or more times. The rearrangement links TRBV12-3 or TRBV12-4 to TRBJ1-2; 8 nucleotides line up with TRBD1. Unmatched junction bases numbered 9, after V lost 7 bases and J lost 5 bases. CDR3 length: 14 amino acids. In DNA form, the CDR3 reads TGTGCCAGCACCAGGACAGGGAACCATTATGGCTACACCTTC. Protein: CASTRTGNHYGYTF.

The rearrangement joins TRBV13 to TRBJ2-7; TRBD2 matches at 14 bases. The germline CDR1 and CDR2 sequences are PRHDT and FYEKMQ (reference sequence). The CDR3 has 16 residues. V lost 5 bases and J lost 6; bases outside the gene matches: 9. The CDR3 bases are TGTGCCAGCAGCACCCGACTAGCGGGAGGGCCTAGCGAGCAGTACTTC. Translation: CASSTRLAGGPSEQYF.

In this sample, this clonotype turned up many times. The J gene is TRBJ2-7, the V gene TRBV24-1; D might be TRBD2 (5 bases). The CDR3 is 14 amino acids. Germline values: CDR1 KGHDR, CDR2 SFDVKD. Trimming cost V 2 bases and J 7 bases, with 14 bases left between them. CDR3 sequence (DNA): TGTGCCACCAGTGATTCGGACTCCCCTGTGGAGCAGTACTTC. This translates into CATSDSDSPVEQYF.

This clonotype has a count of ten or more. The CDR3 sequence is CASSLGRGFYGYTF. The CDR3 DNA follows: TGTGCCAGCAGTTTGGGGAGGGGCTTCTATGGCTACACCTTC. The chain combines TRBV28 with TRBJ1-2; weak D call: TRBD1 (5 bases). The V gene lost 3 bases and the J gene lost 4 bases, with 12 bases spanning the gap. The germline CDR1 and CDR2 sequences are MDHEN and SYDVKM. The CDR3 spans 14 residues.

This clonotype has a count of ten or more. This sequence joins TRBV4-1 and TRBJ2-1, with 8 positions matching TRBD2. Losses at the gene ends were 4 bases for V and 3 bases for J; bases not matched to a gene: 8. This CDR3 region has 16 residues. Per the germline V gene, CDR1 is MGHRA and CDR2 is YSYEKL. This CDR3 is CASSRPLAGFYNEQFF. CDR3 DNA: TGCGCCAGCAGCCGTCCCCTAGCGGGCTTCTACAATGAGCAGTTCTTC.

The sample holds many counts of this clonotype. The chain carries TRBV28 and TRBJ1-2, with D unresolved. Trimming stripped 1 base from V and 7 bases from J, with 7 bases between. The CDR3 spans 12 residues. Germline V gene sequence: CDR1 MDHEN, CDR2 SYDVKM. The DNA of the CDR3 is TGTGCCAGCAGTTTATCCTCACGTGGCTACACCTTC. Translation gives CASSLSSRGYTF.

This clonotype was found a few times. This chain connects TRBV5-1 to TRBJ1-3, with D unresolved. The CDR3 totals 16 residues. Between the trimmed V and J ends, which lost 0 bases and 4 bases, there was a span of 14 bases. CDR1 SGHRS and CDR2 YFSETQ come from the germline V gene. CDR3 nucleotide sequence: TGCGCCAGCAGCTTGGTCGGCGGGGTACCCGGAAACACCATATATTTT. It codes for CASSLVGGVPGNTIYF.

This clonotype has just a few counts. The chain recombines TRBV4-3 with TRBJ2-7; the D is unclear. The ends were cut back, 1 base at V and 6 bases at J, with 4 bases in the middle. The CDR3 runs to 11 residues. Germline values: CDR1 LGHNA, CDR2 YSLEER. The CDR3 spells CASSQGVEQYF. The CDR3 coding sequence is TGCGCCAGCAGCCAAGGTGTCGAGCAGTACTTC.

CDR3 in amino acids: CASSLSYSQETQYF. CDR3 bases: TGTGCCAGCAGCTTGTCATACTCACAAGAGACCCAGTACTTC. This chain links TRBV5-6 with TRBJ2-5; D remains unclear. The V end was cut by 1 base, the J end by 2 bases, with 9 bases between. The germline gives CDR1 SGHDT, CDR2 YYEEEE. The length of the CDR3 is 14 residues.

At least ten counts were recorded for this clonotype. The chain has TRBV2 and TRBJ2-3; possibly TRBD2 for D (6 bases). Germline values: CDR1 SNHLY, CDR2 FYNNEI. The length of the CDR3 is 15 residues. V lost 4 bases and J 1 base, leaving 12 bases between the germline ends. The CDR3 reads CASSGLGAGTDTQYF. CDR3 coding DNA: TGTGCCAGCAGTGGACTAGGGGCGGGCACAGATACGCAGTATTTT.

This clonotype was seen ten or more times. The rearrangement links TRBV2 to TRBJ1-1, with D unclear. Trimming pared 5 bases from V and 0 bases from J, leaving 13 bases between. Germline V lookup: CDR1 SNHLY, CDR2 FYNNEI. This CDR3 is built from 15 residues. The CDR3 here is CASSFSGNLNTEAFF. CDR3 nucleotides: TGTGCCAGCAGTTTTTCCGGGAATCTGAACACTGAAGCTTTCTTT.